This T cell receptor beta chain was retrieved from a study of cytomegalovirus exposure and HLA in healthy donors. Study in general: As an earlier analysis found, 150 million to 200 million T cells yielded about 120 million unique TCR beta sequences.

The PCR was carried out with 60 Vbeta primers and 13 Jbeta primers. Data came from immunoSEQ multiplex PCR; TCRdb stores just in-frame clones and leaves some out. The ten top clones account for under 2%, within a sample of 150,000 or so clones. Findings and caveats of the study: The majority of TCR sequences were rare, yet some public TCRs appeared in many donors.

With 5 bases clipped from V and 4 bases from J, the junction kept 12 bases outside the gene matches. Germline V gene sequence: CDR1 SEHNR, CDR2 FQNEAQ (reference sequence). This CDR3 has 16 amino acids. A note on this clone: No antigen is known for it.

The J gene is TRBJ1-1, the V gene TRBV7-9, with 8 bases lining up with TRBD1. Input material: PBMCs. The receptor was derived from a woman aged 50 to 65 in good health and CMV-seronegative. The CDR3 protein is CASSRTGTGISTEAFF. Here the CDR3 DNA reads TGTGCCAGCAGCCGAACCGGGACAGGTATCAGCACTGAAGCTTTCTTT.